Each of the 24 T cell receptor beta chains below was sequenced from the same sample in a study of regulatory T cells in long-lasting Graves disease. Both iRepertoire HTBI primers and Arm-PCR of CDR3 regions were used to build the TCR beta libraries. TCRdb reprocessed the multiplex PCR reads via MiXCR and lists one record per CDR3 protein. This sample yields some 320,000 distinct CDR3 sequences, of which 15% to 20% are seen a single time; about two fifths belongs to the top ten. This sample's time point: newly diagnosed GD, antithyroid drugs for less than 3 months. RNA extracted from PBMCs served as the sequencing template. The sequences come from peripheral blood mononuclear cells (PBMCs), collected at new diagnosis, from a patient treated with antithyroid drugs. Source of these receptors: a female donor with Graves disease.

This clonotype was picked up many times. The chain joins TRBV11-2 to TRBJ2-7; 8 bases agree with TRBD1. J gave up 3 bases and V 5 bases, and 6 bases lay outside the gene matches. Germline V gene sequence: CDR1 SGHAT, CDR2 FQNNGV. The CDR3 runs 14 residues. CDR3 coding DNA: TGTGCCAGCAGCCACCAGACAGGGGACTACGAGCAGTACTTC. Translation: CASSHQTGDYEQYF.

The chain has TRBV28 and TRBJ2-5; possibly TRBD2 for D (6 bases). The CDR3 loop spans 13 amino acids. Per germline, CDR1 MDHEN and CDR2 SYDVKM. V shed 3 bases and J shed 5 bases, with 10 bases lying between them. CDR3 sequence reads: CASSFGSVETQYF. CDR3 bases: TGTGCCAGCAGTTTCGGGAGCGTTGAGACCCAGTACTTC.

This clonotype was counted between two and nine times. The J gene is TRBJ1-1, the V gene TRBV10-2, with 8 bases that match TRBD1. CDR3 length equals 14 residues. The germline V gene encodes CDR1 WSHSY and CDR2 SAAADI. V gave up 6 bases and J gave up 6 bases; unmatched junction bases: 9. CDR3 in amino acids: CASSLTGDNSEAFF. In nucleotides, the CDR3 is TGCGCCAGCAGCTTGACAGGGGATAACTCTGAAGCTTTCTTT.

This clonotype has only a few counts. This rearrangement joins TRBV29-1 to TRBJ2-3, with D maybe TRBD1 (5 bases). This CDR3 is built from 13 residues. CDR1 is SQVTM and CDR2 is ANQGSEA in the germline V gene. The V end was cut by 4 bases, the J end by 1 base, with 9 bases between. CDR3 sequence: CSVAGMGTDTQYF. The DNA of the CDR3 is TGCAGCGTTGCAGGGATGGGCACAGATACGCAGTATTTT.

This clonotype was seen ten or more times. The chain combines TRBV7-9 with TRBJ2-1, with 8 nucleotides matching TRBD2. CDR3 length: 16 residues. J gave up 8 bases and V 7 bases, and 16 bases lay outside the gene matches. Germline CDR1 SEHNR, CDR2 FQNEAQ (reference sequence). The CDR3 bases are TGTGCCAGCACCAATCCCGGGCTAGCGGGCTCAGATGAGCAGTTCTTC. Amino acids: CASTNPGLAGSDEQFF.

This clonotype was counted ten times or more. The rearrangement links TRBV7-9 to TRBJ2-3; 12 positions agree with TRBD2. The CDR3 contains 17 residues. Germline V CDR1 and CDR2: SEHNR, FQNEAQ (reference sequence). The J segment lost 6 bases and the V segment lost 0 bases, leaving 7 bases of the junction unmatched. The CDR3 DNA follows: TGTGCCAGCAGCTTAGCGGCTAGCGGGAGGGCCGAGGATACGCAGTATTTT. It codes for CASSLAASGRAEDTQYF.

In this sample, this clonotype turned up many times. V usage is TRBV27 and J usage is TRBJ2-5, with D maybe TRBD2 (5 bases). The CDR3 has 13 residues. Trimming removed 6 bases from V and 1 base from J, with 9 bases in between. Germline V gene data show CDR1 as MNHEY and CDR2 as SMNVEV (reference sequence). CDR3 DNA: TGTGCCAGCAGCCTAGCCCCCCAAGAGACCCAGTACTTC. Its translation is CASSLAPQETQYF.

Of note for this clonotype: A much larger clone differs by one base, so this may be a read error. V gene TRBV11-2 combines with J gene TRBJ2-5, with a possible D match to TRBD2 (5 bases). The CDR3 contains 14 residues. The germline V and J ends were trimmed by 3 bases and 14 bases, with 22 bases remaining between them. CDR1 SGHAT and CDR2 FQNNGV come from the germline V gene. The CDR3 region is CASSLEASLSEHYF. The CDR3, as DNA: TGTGCCAGCAGCTTGGAGGCCAGCCTCTCCGAGCATTACTTC.

This clonotype was detected ten times or more. The chain links TRBV9 to TRBJ2-3; a possible D gene is TRBD1 (5 bases). Germline loops: CDR1 SGDLS, CDR2 YYNGEE. CDR3 size: 13 residues. Trimming stripped 0 bases from V and 4 bases from J, with 6 bases between. The CDR3 loop reads CASSVVGADTQYF. The DNA of the CDR3 is TGTGCCAGCAGCGTAGTAGGGGCAGATACGCAGTATTTT.

The gene calls are TRBV7-2 and TRBJ2-1, with 10 bases lining up with TRBD2. CDR3 size: 16 residues. Per germline, CDR1 SGHTA and CDR2 FQGNSA. V shed 1 base, J shed 4 bases, and the junction held 4 bases outside the gene matches. The CDR3 coding sequence is TGTGCCAGCAGCTTAGAACTAGCGGGATATTACAATGAGCAGTTCTTC. This encodes CASSLELAGYYNEQFF.

This clonotype was seen at least ten times. The chain has TRBV11-3 and TRBJ1-4, with D unclear. Trimming shortened V by 5 bases and J by 5 bases, and 6 bases separated the two germline ends. Germline assignment: CDR1 SGHNT and CDR2 YENEEA. The CDR3 sequence is 12 residues long. CDR3 protein: CASSQRNEKLFF. The CDR3 coding sequence is TGTGCCAGCAGCCAGCGGAATGAAAAACTGTTTTTT.

This clonotype was observed many times. This chain uses TRBV12-3 or TRBV12-4 with TRBJ1-6; D ambiguous. V lost 5 bases and J 3 bases, leaving 11 bases between the germline ends. This CDR3 has 15 residues. The CDR3 DNA reads TGTGCCAGCAGTCTCCCTTTGGGCTATAATTCACCCCTCCACTTT. Translation: CASSLPLGYNSPLHF.

The table lists this clonotype with many counts. V usage is TRBV6-1 and J usage is TRBJ2-7; a possible D gene is TRBD1 (6 bases). V was trimmed by 4 bases and J by 1 base, leaving 20 bases between them. Germline V lookup: CDR1 MNHNS, CDR2 SASEGT. The CDR3 is 17 amino acids. The CDR3 nucleotides are TGTGCCAGCAGTGTGAGCGGAATCGTGCAGGGGTCCTACGAGCAGTACTTC. Translated: CASSVSGIVQGSYEQYF.

This clonotype was picked up many times. This rearrangement joins TRBV24-1 to TRBJ2-7, with D perhaps matching TRBD1 or TRBD2 (5 bases each). Germline loops: CDR1 KGHDR, CDR2 SFDVKD. The CDR3 spans 15 residues. Trimming pared 2 bases from V and 1 base from J, leaving 11 bases between. The CDR3 here is CATSDSGPASYEQYF. The CDR3 bases are TGTGCCACCAGTGATTCGGGGCCCGCATCCTACGAGCAGTACTTC.

This clonotype was seen repeatedly, ten times or more. The chain combines TRBV2 with TRBJ2-2; 9 bases line up with TRBD1. Germline V gives CDR1 SNHLY, CDR2 FYNNEI. V was pared by 2 bases and J by 4 bases, with 8 bases of the junction left unmatched. There are 17 residues in the CDR3. CDR3 in amino acids: CASSEWGGQGGTGELFF. Written as DNA, the CDR3 is TGTGCCAGCAGTGAATGGGGGGGACAGGGCGGCACCGGGGAGCTGTTTTTT.

This clonotype was detected ten times or more. A junction end diverges from the germline sequence, so it may reflect a read error. CDR3 bases: TGTGCTAGCAGCCCTAGCGCAAGGGGCTTAGCGGGGGACGACAATGAGCAGTTCTTC. Translated, it gives CASSPSARGLAGDDNEQFF. The chain is built from TRBV7-7 and TRBJ2-1, with 9 nucleotides matching TRBD2. The CDR3 extends over 19 amino acids. Germline-derived CDR1 and CDR2 are SSHAT and FNYEAQ (reference sequence).

This clonotype was observed at least ten times. This chain uses TRBV6-5 with TRBJ1-6, with 12 bases that match TRBD1. CDR3 length: 19 amino acids. Germline V gene lookup returns CDR1 MNHEY and CDR2 SVGAGI. V gave up 4 bases and J gave up 0 bases; unmatched junction bases: 7. The CDR3 loop is CASSSEGTGGSSYNSPLHF. The DNA of the CDR3 is TGTGCCAGCAGTTCCGAAGGGACAGGGGGCAGCTCCTATAATTCACCCCTCCACTTT.

This clonotype was seen many times. V and J are TRBV19 and TRBJ2-5; D possibly uses TRBD1 or TRBD2 (5 bases each). Germline CDR1 is LNHDA and CDR2 is SQIVND (reference sequence). With 3 bases removed from V and 5 bases from J, the gap between germline ends came to 13 bases. The CDR3 runs to 14 residues. The CDR3 loop is CASSMGVEVETQYF. The CDR3 DNA is TGTGCCAGTAGTATGGGGGTAGAGGTGGAGACCCAGTACTTC.

This clonotype occurred many times. The chain has TRBV15 and TRBJ2-1; 8 positions agree with TRBD1. The V gene end was trimmed by 4 bases and the J gene end by 8 bases; junction bases not matched to a gene: 13. The germline CDR1 and CDR2 sequences are LNHNV and YYDKDF (reference sequence). The CDR3 has 16 amino acids. CDR3 DNA sequence: TGTGCCACCAGCACATCCCGGACAGGGACGGTGGATGAGCAGTTCTTC. Translating gives CATSTSRTGTVDEQFF.

This clonotype was counted ten times or more. The chain employs TRBV14 and TRBJ2-7, with TRBD2 as a possible D gene (5 bases). Trimming left V 1 base short and J 5 bases short, with 18 bases between. This CDR3 comprises 16 residues. CDR1 is SGHDN, CDR2 FVKESK, per germline. The CDR3 is CASSQAGLPPLDEQYF. CDR3 nucleotide sequence: TGTGCCAGCAGCCAAGCTGGACTCCCGCCCCTCGACGAGCAGTACTTC.

In its sample, this clonotype was seen a few times. V usage is TRBV20-1 and J usage is TRBJ2-6; D is ambiguous. Germline V gene sequence: CDR1 DFQATT, CDR2 SNEGSKA (reference sequence). CDR3 length: 15 residues. The V and J ends lost 6 bases and 2 bases respectively, with 14 bases between them. Here the CDR3 reads CSAKPPGPGANVLTF. Written as DNA, the CDR3 is TGCAGTGCCAAACCCCCCGGGCCTGGGGCCAACGTCCTGACTTTC.

This clonotype came up many times. V usage is TRBV2 and J usage is TRBJ2-7; possibly TRBD1 for D (6 bases). From germline, CDR1 is SNHLY and CDR2 FYNNEI. This CDR3 has 13 amino acids. Trimming cost V 3 bases and J 8 bases, with 14 bases left between them. CDR3 region: CASSERTARKQYF. The CDR3, as DNA: TGTGCCAGCAGTGAGCGGACAGCTCGTAAGCAGTACTTC.

This clonotype appeared many times. CDR3 sequence: CASSSGQLEETQYF. Here the CDR3 DNA reads TGTGCCAGCAGCTCGGGACAGTTAGAAGAGACCCAGTACTTC. The rearrangement joins TRBV7-9 to TRBJ2-5, with 7 bases aligning to TRBD1. The V gene's germline CDR1 is SEHNR and CDR2 FQNEAQ (reference sequence). The CDR3 loop spans 14 amino acids. With 4 bases clipped from V and 3 bases from J, the junction kept 5 bases outside the gene matches.

A note on this clonotype: A read error may explain this, as a much larger clone is one base away. The rearrangement uses TRBV5-1 and TRBJ2-1, with D tentatively TRBD2 (6 bases). Trimming left V 9 bases short and J 6 bases short, with 19 bases between. The CDR3 sequence is 14 residues long. Germline values: CDR1 SGHRS, CDR2 YFSETQ. CDR3 in DNA: TGCGCCACAACAAGCGGGTGGGCCGGCAATGAGCAGTTCTTC. It encodes CATTSGWAGNEQFF.